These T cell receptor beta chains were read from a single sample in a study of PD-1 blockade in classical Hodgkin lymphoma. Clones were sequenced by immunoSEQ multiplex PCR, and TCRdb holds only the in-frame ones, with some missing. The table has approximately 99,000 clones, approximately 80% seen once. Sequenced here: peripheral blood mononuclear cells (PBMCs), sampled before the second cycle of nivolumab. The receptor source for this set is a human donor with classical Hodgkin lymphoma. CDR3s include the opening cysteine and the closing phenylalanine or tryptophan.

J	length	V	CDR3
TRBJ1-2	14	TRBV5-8	CASSLEAGNYGYTF
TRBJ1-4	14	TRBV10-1	CASSEGTTNEKLFF
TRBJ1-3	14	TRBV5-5	CASSHTGSGNTIYF
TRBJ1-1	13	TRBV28	CASVRTRNTEAFF
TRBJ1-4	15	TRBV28	CASRDPQGIGEKLFF
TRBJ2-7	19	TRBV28	CASSLRLRPDRGRDREQYF
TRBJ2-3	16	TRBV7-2	CASSPGLAGGTDTQYF
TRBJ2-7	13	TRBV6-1	CASAPDRGYEQYF
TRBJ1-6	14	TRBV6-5	CASSFDRGGSPLHF
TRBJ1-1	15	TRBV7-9	CASSLDPGRGTEAFF
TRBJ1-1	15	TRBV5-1	CASSPVPGQGKESFF
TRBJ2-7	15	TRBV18	CASSPPDRTAYEQYF
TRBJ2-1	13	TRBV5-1	CASSLGLDSEQFF
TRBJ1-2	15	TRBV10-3	CAISEFNRQGNGYTF
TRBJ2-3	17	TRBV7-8	CASSLAVARSSTDTQYF
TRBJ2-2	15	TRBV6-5	CASRRLAGGPGELFF
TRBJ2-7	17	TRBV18	CASSPSVPSGSSYEQYF
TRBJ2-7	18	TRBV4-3	CASSQDPPGSGSNNEQYF
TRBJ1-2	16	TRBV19	CASSNINRGVDYGYTF
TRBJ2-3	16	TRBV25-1	CASSELVQGSTDTQYF
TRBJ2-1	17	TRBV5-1	CASSLEGISSTRNEQFF
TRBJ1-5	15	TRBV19	CASTRGGHSNQPQHF
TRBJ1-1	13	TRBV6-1	CASRQQGNTEAFF
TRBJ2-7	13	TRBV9	CASSVGQSYEQYF
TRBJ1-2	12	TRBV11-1	CASGVGNYGYTF
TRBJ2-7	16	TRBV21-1	CASSKDGPPPPYEQYF
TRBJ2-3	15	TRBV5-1	CASSFSPLGTDTQYF
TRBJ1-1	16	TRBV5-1	CASSLVTGPVNTEAFF
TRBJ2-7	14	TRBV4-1	CASSPGPVGREQYF
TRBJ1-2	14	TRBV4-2	CASSQGSGGYGYTF
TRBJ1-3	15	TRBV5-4	CASSLAGSSGHTIYF
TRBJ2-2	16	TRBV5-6	CASSGGRQGRPGELFF
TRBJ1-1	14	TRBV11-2	CASSLVGTDTEAFF
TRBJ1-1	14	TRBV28	CASSLGGGYTEAFF
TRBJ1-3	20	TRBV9	CASSVGSWDRGIDSGNTIYF
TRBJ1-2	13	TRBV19	CASSILFGQGYTF
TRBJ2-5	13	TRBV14	CASSQLLRETQYF
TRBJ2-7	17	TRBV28	CASSTRSGLGSSYEQYF
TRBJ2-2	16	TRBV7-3	CASSLNRGGNTGELFF
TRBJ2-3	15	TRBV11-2	CASSRWTSSTDTQYF
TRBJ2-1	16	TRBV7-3	CASSSGLAGNRNEQFF
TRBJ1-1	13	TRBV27	CASSFNMNTEAFF
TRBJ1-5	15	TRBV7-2	CASSLVPNSNQPQHF
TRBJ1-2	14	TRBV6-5	CASSSDSQRGGYTF
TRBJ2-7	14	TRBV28	CASRPPGQGYEQYF
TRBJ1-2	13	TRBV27	CASSRAGGYGYTF
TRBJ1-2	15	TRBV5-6	CASSLQTGAPYGYTF
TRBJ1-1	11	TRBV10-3	CAISADGEAFF
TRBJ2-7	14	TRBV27	CASSHRDLGTEQYF
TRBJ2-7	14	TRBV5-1	CASSLSGRDYEQYF
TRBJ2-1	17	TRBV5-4	CASSGLAGSGQPNEQFF
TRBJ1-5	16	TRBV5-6	CASSPWGRERDQPQHF